Listed below are T cell receptor beta chains from one sample, sequenced in a study of cytomegalovirus exposure and HLA in healthy donors. Sequencing used immunoSEQ multiplex PCR; TCRdb keeps in-frame clones, though not all of them. Here the sample spans over 150,000 clones, roughly four fifths being singletons. Sequencing used PBMCs. The receptors here all came from a man younger than 35 in good health and CMV-seronegative. Both conserved end residues are part of each CDR3. A D gene is named only where the DNA matches it firmly. Only part of the rows carry a size: once, few, many, or a class if the clone is expanded.

d_gene: TRBD2
abundance: .
v_gene: TRBV7-2
j_gene: TRBJ2-1
len: 15
CDR3aa: CASSPRTSGYNEQFF
CDR3nt: TGTGCCAGCAGTCCCCGGACTAGCGGATACAATGAGCAGTTCTTC

d_gene: TRBD1
abundance: .
v_gene: TRBV13
j_gene: TRBJ2-7
len: 16
CDR3aa: CASSAPGQDNSYEQYF
CDR3nt: TGTGCCAGCAGCGCCCCGGGACAGGACAACTCCTACGAGCAGTACTTC

d_gene: .
abundance: .
v_gene: TRBV7-8
j_gene: TRBJ2-7
len: 12
CDR3aa: CASSPTGYEQYF
CDR3nt: TGTGCCAGCAGTCCTACAGGCTACGAGCAGTACTTC

d_gene: .
abundance: .
v_gene: TRBV7-2
j_gene: TRBJ2-1
len: 16
CDR3aa: CASSRTSGPNNNEQFF
CDR3nt: TGTGCCAGCAGCCGTACCAGCGGACCCAATAACAATGAGCAGTTCTTC

d_gene: .
abundance: .
v_gene: TRBV28
j_gene: TRBJ1-1
len: 15
CDR3aa: CASRPPGGMNTEAFF
CDR3nt: TGTGCCAGCAGGCCCCCGGGGGGCATGAACACTGAAGCTTTCTTT

d_gene: TRBD1
abundance: .
v_gene: TRBV7-8
j_gene: TRBJ1-2
len: 13
CDR3aa: CASSQGTGYGYTF
CDR3nt: TGTGCCAGCAGCCAAGGGACAGGCTATGGCTACACCTTC

d_gene: TRBD1
abundance: .
v_gene: TRBV29-1
j_gene: TRBJ1-5
len: 13
CDR3aa: CSVRTGENQPQHF
CDR3nt: TGCAGCGTTAGGACAGGAGAAAATCAGCCCCAGCATTTT

d_gene: .
abundance: .
v_gene: TRBV9
j_gene: TRBJ1-4
len: 16
CDR3aa: CASSVSPGGSNEKLFF
CDR3nt: TGTGCCAGCAGCGTCTCGCCGGGGGGCTCTAATGAAAAACTGTTTTTT

d_gene: .
abundance: .
v_gene: TRBV7-7
j_gene: TRBJ2-5
len: 16
CDR3aa: CASSVNLARGLETQYF
CDR3nt: TGTGCCAGCAGCGTAAATCTAGCGAGAGGGTTAGAGACCCAGTACTTC

d_gene: .
abundance: .
v_gene: TRBV7-9
j_gene: TRBJ1-3
len: 15
CDR3aa: CASSPPPRFGNTIYF
CDR3nt: TGTGCCAGCAGCCCGCCGCCTCGGTTTGGAAACACCATATATTTT

d_gene: .
abundance: .
v_gene: TRBV28
j_gene: TRBJ2-7
len: 13
CDR3aa: CASSPSSSYEQYF
CDR3nt: TGTGCCAGCAGTCCATCGAGCTCCTACGAGCAGTACTTC

d_gene: TRBD1
abundance: .
v_gene: TRBV5-1
j_gene: TRBJ2-5
len: 15
CDR3aa: CASSLGDRDYETQYF
CDR3nt: TGCGCCAGCAGCTTGGGGGACAGGGACTACGAGACCCAGTACTTC

d_gene: TRBD2
abundance: .
v_gene: TRBV5-1
j_gene: TRBJ2-7
len: 16
CDR3aa: CASSLELAGPNYEQYF
CDR3nt: TGCGCCAGCAGCTTGGAGCTAGCGGGACCAAACTACGAGCAGTACTTC

d_gene: .
abundance: .
v_gene: TRBV5-1
j_gene: TRBJ1-2
len: 14
CDR3aa: CASSFRDNRAGYTF
CDR3nt: TGCGCCAGCAGCTTCCGGGACAATAGGGCTGGCTACACCTTC

d_gene: .
abundance: few
v_gene: TRBV4-3
j_gene: TRBJ2-3
len: 12
CDR3aa: CASSQDRSTQYF
CDR3nt: TGCGCCAGCAGCCAAGATCGGAGTACGCAGTATTTT

d_gene: .
abundance: few
v_gene: TRBV19
j_gene: TRBJ1-3
len: 15
CDR3aa: CASSPQVSSGNTIYF
CDR3nt: TGTGCCAGTAGTCCACAGGTGTCCTCTGGAAACACCATATATTTT

d_gene: TRBD1
abundance: .
v_gene: TRBV19
j_gene: TRBJ1-1
len: 16
CDR3aa: CASKIGTGIWNTEAFF
CDR3nt: TGTGCCAGCAAGATCGGGACAGGGATTTGGAACACTGAAGCTTTCTTT

d_gene: TRBD2
abundance: .
v_gene: TRBV2
j_gene: TRBJ2-1
len: 14
CDR3aa: CASMRLAGGNEQFF
CDR3nt: TGTGCCAGCATGAGACTAGCGGGGGGGAATGAGCAGTTCTTC

d_gene: .
abundance: .
v_gene: TRBV9
j_gene: TRBJ2-5
len: 13
CDR3aa: CASSVASRETQYF
CDR3nt: TGTGCCAGCAGCGTAGCCTCTAGGGAGACCCAGTACTTC

d_gene: .
abundance: .
v_gene: TRBV7-2
j_gene: TRBJ2-1
len: 13
CDR3aa: CASSLSRSNEQFF
CDR3nt: TGTGCCAGCAGCTTAAGTCGGAGCAATGAGCAGTTCTTC

d_gene: .
abundance: .
v_gene: TRBV28
j_gene: TRBJ1-4
len: 16
CDR3aa: CASSRREWGGNEKLFF
CDR3nt: TGTGCCAGCAGCCGCCGAGAATGGGGAGGTAATGAAAAACTGTTTTTT

d_gene: .
abundance: .
v_gene: TRBV30
j_gene: TRBJ2-3
len: 12
CDR3aa: CAWSARTGAQYF
CDR3nt: TGTGCCTGGAGCGCCCGGACTGGGGCGCAGTATTTT

d_gene: TRBD2
abundance: .
v_gene: TRBV10-1
j_gene: TRBJ2-3
len: 14
CDR3aa: CASSEASGVDTQYF
CDR3nt: TGCGCCAGCAGTGAAGCTAGCGGGGTAGATACGCAGTATTTT

d_gene: .
abundance: once
v_gene: TRBV28
j_gene: TRBJ1-4
len: 14
CDR3aa: CASRGRGTNEKLFF
CDR3nt: TGTGCCAGCCGAGGGAGGGGTACTAATGAAAAACTGTTTTTT

d_gene: TRBD2
abundance: .
v_gene: TRBV6-6
j_gene: TRBJ2-3
len: 15
CDR3aa: CASRGRETLTDTQYF
CDR3nt: TGTGCCAGCAGGGGGCGGGAGACACTCACAGATACGCAGTATTTT

d_gene: TRBD1
abundance: .
v_gene: TRBV30
j_gene: TRBJ1-1
len: 13
CDR3aa: CAWRTQGDAEAFF
CDR3nt: TGTGCCTGGAGAACACAGGGGGACGCTGAAGCTTTCTTT

d_gene: .
abundance: .
v_gene: TRBV12-5
j_gene: TRBJ1-1
len: 17
CDR3aa: CASGLILRARVDTEAFF
CDR3nt: TGTGCTAGTGGTTTGATTCTACGGGCCAGGGTGGACACTGAAGCTTTCTTT

d_gene: TRBD2
abundance: .
v_gene: TRBV6-1
j_gene: TRBJ2-7
len: 15
CDR3aa: CASREGLAGQDEQYF
CDR3nt: TGTGCCAGCAGAGAAGGACTAGCGGGTCAGGACGAGCAGTACTTC

d_gene: .
abundance: .
v_gene: TRBV28
j_gene: TRBJ1-4
len: 15
CDR3aa: CATTALPGPRGKLFF
CDR3nt: TGTGCCACCACGGCCCTCCCCGGGCCTCGGGGAAAACTGTTTTTT

d_gene: .
abundance: .
v_gene: TRBV6-5
j_gene: TRBJ2-7
len: 15
CDR3aa: CASRALFLATYEQYF
CDR3nt: TGTGCCAGCAGGGCCCTCTTCCTAGCGACCTACGAGCAGTACTTC

d_gene: TRBD2
abundance: .
v_gene: TRBV5-3
j_gene: TRBJ2-1
len: 17
CDR3aa: CARISRILGLDGNEQFF
CDR3nt: TGTGCCAGAATCTCGAGGATTCTCGGACTAGATGGCAATGAGCAGTTCTTC

d_gene: .
abundance: .
v_gene: TRBV4-1
j_gene: TRBJ2-1
len: 15
CDR3aa: CASSQKGDTYNEQFF
CDR3nt: TGCGCCAGCAGCCAGAAAGGGGACACCTACAATGAGCAGTTCTTC

d_gene: TRBD1
abundance: .
v_gene: TRBV2
j_gene: TRBJ1-6
len: 18
CDR3aa: CASSEEGTGGFMRSPLHF
CDR3nt: TGTGCCAGCAGTGAAGAAGGGACAGGGGGTTTTATGCGATCACCCCTCCACTTT

d_gene: TRBD1
abundance: few
v_gene: TRBV18
j_gene: TRBJ1-1
len: 18
CDR3aa: CASSLELLRQGADTEAFF
CDR3nt: TGTGCCAGCTCACTCGAATTACTTAGACAGGGGGCGGACACTGAAGCTTTCTTT

d_gene: TRBD1
abundance: .
v_gene: TRBV27
j_gene: TRBJ2-2
len: 17
CDR3aa: CASSLLTGVLGTGELFF
CDR3nt: TGTGCCAGCAGTCTCCTGACAGGGGTGTTGGGCACCGGGGAGCTGTTTTTT

d_gene: TRBD2
abundance: .
v_gene: TRBV10-3
j_gene: TRBJ2-1
len: 15
CDR3aa: CATQSGGPSYNEQFF
CDR3nt: TGTGCCACCCAGAGCGGGGGCCCCTCCTACAATGAGCAGTTCTTC

d_gene: .
abundance: .
v_gene: TRBV30
j_gene: TRBJ2-3
len: 11
CDR3aa: CAWSPRDTQYF
CDR3nt: TGTGCCTGGAGTCCGAGGGATACGCAGTATTTT

d_gene: TRBD2
abundance: .
v_gene: TRBV5-6
j_gene: TRBJ2-1
len: 17
CDR3aa: CASSLASGTSTPGEQFF
CDR3nt: TGTGCCAGCAGCTTGGCGTCCGGGACTAGCACCCCTGGGGAGCAGTTCTTC

d_gene: .
abundance: .
v_gene: TRBV6-5
j_gene: TRBJ2-7
len: 16
CDR3aa: CASSYSKDRGAYEQYF
CDR3nt: TGTGCCAGCAGTTACTCGAAGGACCGCGGGGCCTACGAGCAGTACTTC

d_gene: .
abundance: .
v_gene: TRBV7-6
j_gene: TRBJ2-5
len: 14
CDR3aa: CASSLGATKETQYF
CDR3nt: TGTGCCAGCAGCTTAGGTGCAACTAAAGAGACCCAGTACTTC

d_gene: TRBD1
abundance: .
v_gene: TRBV18
j_gene: TRBJ2-1
len: 15
CDR3aa: CASSPGTGTYNEQFF
CDR3nt: TGTGCCAGCTCACCGGGGACAGGCACCTACAATGAGCAGTTCTTC

d_gene: .
abundance: .
v_gene: TRBV29-1
j_gene: TRBJ1-2
len: 12
CDR3aa: CSTAHTNYGYTF
CDR3nt: TGCAGCACAGCACACACTAACTATGGCTACACCTTC

d_gene: .
abundance: once
v_gene: TRBV28
j_gene: TRBJ1-2
len: 12
CDR3aa: CASSPEDHPDTF
CDR3nt: TGTGCCAGCAGCCCGGAGGACCATCCGGACACCTTC

d_gene: TRBD2
abundance: few
v_gene: TRBV7-2
j_gene: TRBJ2-3
len: 13
CDR3aa: CASSPAGESTQYF
CDR3nt: TGTGCCAGCAGTCCAGCGGGAGAATCGACGCAGTATTTT

d_gene: .
abundance: .
v_gene: TRBV4-3
j_gene: TRBJ2-2
len: 18
CDR3aa: CASSRQPSRPAVTGELFF
CDR3nt: TGCGCCAGCAGCCGCCAACCAAGCAGGCCCGCAGTGACCGGGGAGCTGTTTTTT

d_gene: .
abundance: .
v_gene: TRBV5-6
j_gene: TRBJ2-7
len: 15
CDR3aa: CASSLRGYVTYEQYF
CDR3nt: TGTGCCAGCAGCCTCAGGGGCTACGTGACCTACGAGCAGTACTTC

d_gene: TRBD1
abundance: .
v_gene: TRBV5-1
j_gene: TRBJ1-4
len: 16
CDR3aa: CASSLVTGGTNEKLFF
CDR3nt: TGCGCCAGCAGCTTGGTGACAGGGGGGACAAATGAAAAACTGTTTTTT

d_gene: TRBD2
abundance: .
v_gene: TRBV7-2
j_gene: TRBJ2-7
len: 13
CDR3aa: CASSSSGAYEQYF
CDR3nt: TGTGCCAGCAGCTCTAGCGGTGCCTACGAGCAGTACTTC

d_gene: TRBD2
abundance: .
v_gene: TRBV4-1
j_gene: TRBJ2-1
len: 15
CDR3aa: CASSPLAVPYNEQFF
CDR3nt: TGCGCCAGCAGCCCCCTAGCGGTCCCCTACAATGAGCAGTTCTTC

d_gene: .
abundance: once
v_gene: TRBV4-1
j_gene: TRBJ2-1
len: 15
CDR3aa: CASSQEEGSYNEQFF
CDR3nt: TGCGCCAGCAGCCAAGAGGAGGGCTCGTACAATGAGCAGTTCTTC

d_gene: .
abundance: .
v_gene: TRBV7-2
j_gene: TRBJ2-1
len: 15
CDR3aa: CASTLGAYGGNEQFF
CDR3nt: TGTGCCAGCACCCTTGGGGCTTACGGCGGAAATGAGCAGTTCTTC

d_gene: TRBD1
abundance: once
v_gene: TRBV11-2
j_gene: TRBJ1-3
len: 16
CDR3aa: CASSSRDSSSGNTIYF
CDR3nt: TGTGCCAGCAGCAGCCGGGACAGTAGCTCTGGAAACACCATATATTTT

d_gene: .
abundance: .
v_gene: TRBV27
j_gene: TRBJ2-5
len: 14
CDR3aa: CASSLYGFQETQYF
CDR3nt: TGTGCCAGCAGTTTATACGGGTTCCAAGAGACCCAGTACTTC

d_gene: .
abundance: .
v_gene: TRBV7-2
j_gene: TRBJ1-1
len: 16
CDR3aa: CASSFRAGTSNTEAFF
CDR3nt: TGTGCCAGCAGCTTTAGAGCCGGGACATCGAACACTGAAGCTTTCTTT

d_gene: .
abundance: .
v_gene: TRBV27
j_gene: TRBJ1-2
len: 14
CDR3aa: CASSLIGGMGGYTF
CDR3nt: TGTGCCAGCAGTTTGATTGGAGGGATGGGTGGCTACACCTTC

d_gene: TRBD1
abundance: .
v_gene: TRBV5-4
j_gene: TRBJ1-3
len: 14
CDR3aa: CASSMAQGENTIYF
CDR3nt: TGTGCCAGCAGCATGGCACAGGGGGAAAACACCATATATTTT

d_gene: TRBD1
abundance: .
v_gene: TRBV7-9
j_gene: TRBJ2-2
len: 14
CDR3aa: CASSTAGGTGELFF
CDR3nt: TGTGCCAGCAGCACAGCAGGGGGAACCGGGGAGCTGTTTTTT

d_gene: TRBD1
abundance: .
v_gene: TRBV19
j_gene: TRBJ1-1
len: 12
CDR3aa: CASSTGDRKAFF
CDR3nt: TGTGCCAGTAGTACAGGGGACAGAAAAGCTTTCTTT

d_gene: .
abundance: .
v_gene: TRBV18
j_gene: TRBJ2-2
len: 13
CDR3aa: CASADFNTGELFF
CDR3nt: TGTGCCAGCGCCGACTTTAACACCGGGGAGCTGTTTTTT